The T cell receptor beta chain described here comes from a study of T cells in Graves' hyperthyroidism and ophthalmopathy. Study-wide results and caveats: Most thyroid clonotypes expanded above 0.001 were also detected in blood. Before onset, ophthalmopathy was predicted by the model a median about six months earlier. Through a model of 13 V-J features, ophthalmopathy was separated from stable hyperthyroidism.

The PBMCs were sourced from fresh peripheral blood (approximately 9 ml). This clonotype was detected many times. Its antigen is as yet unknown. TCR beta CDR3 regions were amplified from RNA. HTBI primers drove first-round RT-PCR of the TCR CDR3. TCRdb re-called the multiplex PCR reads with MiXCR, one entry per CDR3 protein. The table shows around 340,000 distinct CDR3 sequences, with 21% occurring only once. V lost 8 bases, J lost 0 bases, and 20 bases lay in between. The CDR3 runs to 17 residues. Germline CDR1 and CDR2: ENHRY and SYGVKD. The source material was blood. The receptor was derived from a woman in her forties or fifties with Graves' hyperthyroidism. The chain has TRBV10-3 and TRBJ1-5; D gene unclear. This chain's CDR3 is CAIFFEPHHYSNQPQHF. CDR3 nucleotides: TGTGCCATCTTCTTTGAGCCACATCATTATAGCAATCAGCCCCAGCATTTT.